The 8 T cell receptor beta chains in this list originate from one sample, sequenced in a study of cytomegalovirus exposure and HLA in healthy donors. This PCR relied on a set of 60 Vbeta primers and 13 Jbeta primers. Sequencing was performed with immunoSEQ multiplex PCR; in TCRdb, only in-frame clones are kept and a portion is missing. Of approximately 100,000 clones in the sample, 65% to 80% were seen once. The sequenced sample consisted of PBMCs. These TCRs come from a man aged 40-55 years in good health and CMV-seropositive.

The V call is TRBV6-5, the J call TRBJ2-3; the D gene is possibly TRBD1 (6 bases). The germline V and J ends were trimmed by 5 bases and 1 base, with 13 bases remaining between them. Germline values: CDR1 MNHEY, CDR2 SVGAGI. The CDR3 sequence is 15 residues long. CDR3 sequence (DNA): TGTGCCAGCAGTCCCCAGGGGCTCGGCACAGATACGCAGTATTTT. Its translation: CASSPQGLGTDTQYF.

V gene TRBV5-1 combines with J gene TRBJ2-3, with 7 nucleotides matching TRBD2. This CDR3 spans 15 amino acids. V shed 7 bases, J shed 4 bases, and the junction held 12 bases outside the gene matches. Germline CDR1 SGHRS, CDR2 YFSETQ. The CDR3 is CASGLGTSRADTQYF. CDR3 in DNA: TGCGCCAGCGGACTAGGGACCTCACGTGCAGATACGCAGTATTTT.

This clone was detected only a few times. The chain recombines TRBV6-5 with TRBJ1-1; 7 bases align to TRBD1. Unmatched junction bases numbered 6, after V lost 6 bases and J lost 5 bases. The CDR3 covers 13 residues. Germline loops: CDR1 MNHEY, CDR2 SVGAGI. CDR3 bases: TGTGCCAGCAGAGAGACAGGGATGACTGAAGCTTTCTTT. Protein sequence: CASRETGMTEAFF.

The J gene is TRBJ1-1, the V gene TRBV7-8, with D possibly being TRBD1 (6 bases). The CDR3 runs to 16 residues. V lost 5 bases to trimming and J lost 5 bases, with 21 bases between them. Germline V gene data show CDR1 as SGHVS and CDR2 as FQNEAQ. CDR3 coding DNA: TGTGCCAGCAGCCGAGACACAGGGCCAGGGTTGACTGAAGCTTTCTTT. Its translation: CASSRDTGPGLTEAFF.

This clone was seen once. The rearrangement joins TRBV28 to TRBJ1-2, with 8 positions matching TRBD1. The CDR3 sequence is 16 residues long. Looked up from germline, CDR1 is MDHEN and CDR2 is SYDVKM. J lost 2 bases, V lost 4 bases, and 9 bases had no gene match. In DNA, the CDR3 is TGTGCCAGCAGTTCGTTACCGGGACAGGAAAACTATGGCTACACCTTC. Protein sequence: CASSSLPGQENYGYTF.

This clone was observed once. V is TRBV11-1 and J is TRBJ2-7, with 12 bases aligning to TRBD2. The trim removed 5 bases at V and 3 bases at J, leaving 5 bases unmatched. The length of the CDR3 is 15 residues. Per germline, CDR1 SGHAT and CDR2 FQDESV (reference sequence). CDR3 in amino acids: CASSPRTSGDYEQYF. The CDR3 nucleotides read TGTGCCAGCAGCCCTCGGACTAGCGGGGACTACGAGCAGTACTTC.

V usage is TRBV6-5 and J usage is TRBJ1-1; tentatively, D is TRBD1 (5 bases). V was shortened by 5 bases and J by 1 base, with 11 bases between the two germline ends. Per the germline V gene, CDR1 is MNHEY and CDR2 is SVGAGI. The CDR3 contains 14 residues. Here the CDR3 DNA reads TGTGCCAGCAGTCCCCGACAGAAGAACACTGAAGCTTTCTTT. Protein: CASSPRQKNTEAFF.

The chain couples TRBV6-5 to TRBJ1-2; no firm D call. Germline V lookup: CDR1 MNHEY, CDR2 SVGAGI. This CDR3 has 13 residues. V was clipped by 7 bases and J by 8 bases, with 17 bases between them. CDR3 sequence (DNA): TGTGCCAGCATCGACACCACCTCCTGGGGCTACACCTTC. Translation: CASIDTTSWGYTF.